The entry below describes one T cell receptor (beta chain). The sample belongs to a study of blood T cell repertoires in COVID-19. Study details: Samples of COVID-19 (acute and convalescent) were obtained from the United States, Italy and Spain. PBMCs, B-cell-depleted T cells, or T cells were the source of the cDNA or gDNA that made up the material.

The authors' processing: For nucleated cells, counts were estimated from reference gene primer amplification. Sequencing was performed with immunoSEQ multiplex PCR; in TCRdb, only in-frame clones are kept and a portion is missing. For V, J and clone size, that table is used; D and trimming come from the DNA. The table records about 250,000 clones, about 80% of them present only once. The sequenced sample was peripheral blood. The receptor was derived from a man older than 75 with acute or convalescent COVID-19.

DNA of the CDR3: TGTGCCAGCTCACCCTCGGACAGGGACAATGAAAAACTGTTTTTT. It codes for CASSPSDRDNEKLFF. The chain employs TRBV18 and TRBJ1-4; 8 bases line up with TRBD1. Germline loops: CDR1 KGHSH, CDR2 LQKENI. The CDR3 spans 15 residues. Trimming took 3 bases from V and 5 from J; bases not matched to a gene: 5.